This T cell receptor beta chain comes out of a study of cytomegalovirus exposure and HLA in healthy donors. Primers for the PCR totalled 60 Vbeta and 13 Jbeta. Method: immunoSEQ multiplex PCR; TCRdb's copy keeps in-frame clones and lacks some. The profile covers some 180,000 clones, with roughly 84% appearing a single time and 1% to 1.5% taken by the ten largest. There are 15 residues in the CDR3. Trimming cost V 6 bases and J 5 bases; bases outside gene matches: 9. Germline lookup yields CDR1 LGHNT and CDR2 FRNRAP. This receptor was identified in a girl aged 2-10 years in good health and CMV-seropositive. Sequenced: PBMCs. The V gene is TRBV12-5, the J gene TRBJ1-5, with TRBD1 matching over 8 bases. CDR3 nucleotides: TGTGCTAGTGGACAGACAGGGGATTACGATCAGCCCCAGCATTTT. This sequence encodes CASGQTGDYDQPQHF.